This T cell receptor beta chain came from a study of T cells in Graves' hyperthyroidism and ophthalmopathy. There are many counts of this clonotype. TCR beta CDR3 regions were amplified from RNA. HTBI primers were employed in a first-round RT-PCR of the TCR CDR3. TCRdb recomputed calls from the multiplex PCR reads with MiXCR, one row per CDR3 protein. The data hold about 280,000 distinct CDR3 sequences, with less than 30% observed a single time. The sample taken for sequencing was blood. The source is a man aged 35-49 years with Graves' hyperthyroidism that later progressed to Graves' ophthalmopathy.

The CDR3 region is CASSPGHRHEKVRETQYF. In DNA form, the CDR3 reads TGTGCCAGCTCACCGGGGCACAGGCACGAGAAAGTGAGAGAGACCCAGTACTTC. The gene calls are TRBV18 and TRBJ2-5, with D maybe TRBD1 (5 bases). The CDR3 is 18 amino acids. V lost 3 bases, J lost 4 bases, and 24 bases lay in between. Germline V gene lookup returns CDR1 KGHSH and CDR2 LQKENI.